The TCR beta chain described here comes from a study of CD4 T cells in relation to SARS-CoV-2 and coronaviruses. The wider study: TCR beta CDR3s were sequenced after roughly nine-day antigen culture of PBMCs. A couple of subjects were Hispanic; patients were roughly 8 males and a handful of females.

Study-level results: The assay detects memory recall responses, not culture-primed primary responses.

This clone has only one observation. Its target is unknown. The CDR3 covers 16 residues. The germline V gene has CDR1 MDHEN and CDR2 SYDVKM. V was shortened by 4 bases and J by 0 bases, with 13 bases between the two germline ends. The method was immunoSEQ multiplex PCR; TCRdb's version includes in-frame clones alone and lacks a portion of them. The sample shows 25,000 to 35,000 clones, roughly 82% of them seen only once. The sequence came from an adult with COVID-19. Sequencing used memory CD4+ T cells from PBMCs, cultured in vitro. The V and J genes are TRBV28 and TRBJ2-1; D gene uncertain. This CDR3 is CASSSHLASSYNEQFF. In nucleotides, the CDR3 is TGTGCCAGCAGTTCCCACTTAGCTAGCTCCTACAATGAGCAGTTCTTC.